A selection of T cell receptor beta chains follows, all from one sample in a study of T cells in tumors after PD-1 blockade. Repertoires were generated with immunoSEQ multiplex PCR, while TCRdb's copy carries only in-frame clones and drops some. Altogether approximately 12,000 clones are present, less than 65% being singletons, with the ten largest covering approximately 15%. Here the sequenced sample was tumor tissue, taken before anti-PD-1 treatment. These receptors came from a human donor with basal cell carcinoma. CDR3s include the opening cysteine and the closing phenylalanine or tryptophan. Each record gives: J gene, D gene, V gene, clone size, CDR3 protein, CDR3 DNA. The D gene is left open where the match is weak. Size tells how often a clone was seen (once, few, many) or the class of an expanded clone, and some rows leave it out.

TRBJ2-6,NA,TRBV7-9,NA,CASRLGTFSSGANVLTF,TGTGCCAGCAGACTAGGGACTTTCAGCTCTGGGGCCAACGTCCTGACTTTC
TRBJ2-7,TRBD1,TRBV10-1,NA,CASRARDSRSYEQYF,TGCGCCAGCAGGGCCCGGGACAGCCGTTCCTACGAGCAGTACTTC
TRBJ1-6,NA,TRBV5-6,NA,CASSLSPDSPLHF,TGTGCCAGCAGCTTGAGCCCCGATTCACCCCTCCACTTT
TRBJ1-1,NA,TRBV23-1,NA,CASSQGQMNTEAFF,TGCGCCAGCAGTCAAGGACAGATGAACACTGAAGCTTTCTTT
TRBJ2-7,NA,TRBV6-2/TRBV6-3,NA,CASSYLSGHYEQYF,TGTGCCAGCAGTTACCTCTCCGGCCACTACGAGCAGTACTTC
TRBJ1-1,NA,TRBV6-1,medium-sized,CASSEGQFEAFF,TGTGCCAGCAGTGAAGGGCAATTTGAAGCTTTCTTT
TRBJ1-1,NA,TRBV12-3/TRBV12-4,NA,CASSPRGGTEAFF,TGTGCCAGCAGTCCCCGCGGGGGCACTGAAGCTTTCTTT
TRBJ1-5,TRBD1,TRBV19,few,CASRLTGVYSNQPQHF,TGTGCCAGTAGGCTTACAGGGGTCTATAGCAATCAGCCCCAGCATTTT
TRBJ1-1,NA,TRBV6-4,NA,CASSAIPNTEAFF,TGTGCCAGCAGTGCGATTCCGAACACTGAAGCTTTCTTT
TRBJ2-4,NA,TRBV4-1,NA,CASSQVGGLAKNIQYF,TGCGCCAGCAGCCAAGTGGGTGGGCTTGCCAAAAACATTCAGTACTTC
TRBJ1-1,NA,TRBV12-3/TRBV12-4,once,CASSLVRGTEAFF,TGTGCCAGCAGTTTGGTCCGGGGAACTGAAGCTTTCTTT
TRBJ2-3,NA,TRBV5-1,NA,CASSLEGSSTDTQYF,TGCGCCAGCAGCTTGGAGGGGTCTAGCACAGATACGCAGTATTTT
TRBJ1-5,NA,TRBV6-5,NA,CASSRQQLSPQHF,TGTGCCAGCAGCAGACAGCAGTTGTCGCCCCAGCATTTT
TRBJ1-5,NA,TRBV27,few,CASSALSSRGQPQHF,TGTGCCAGCAGTGCACTTTCGAGCCGAGGGCAGCCCCAGCATTTT
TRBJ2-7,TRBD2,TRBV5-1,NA,CASSLERGYEQYF,TGCGCCAGCAGCTTGGAGCGGGGCTACGAGCAGTACTTC
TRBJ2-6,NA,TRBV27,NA,CASSLSGAGANVLTF,TGTGCCAGCAGTTTATCAGGTGCTGGGGCCAACGTCCTGACTTTC
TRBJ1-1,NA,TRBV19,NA,CASSIPGRDEAFF,TGTGCCAGTAGTATTCCGGGACGGGATGAAGCTTTCTTT
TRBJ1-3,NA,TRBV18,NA,CASSPIPTNNISGNTIYF,TGTGCCAGCTCACCAATTCCGACAAACAATATCTCTGGAAACACCATATATTTT
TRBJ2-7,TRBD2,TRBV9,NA,CASSGGGAGAHEQYF,TGTGCCAGCAGTGGAGGTGGAGCGGGAGCGCACGAGCAGTACTTC
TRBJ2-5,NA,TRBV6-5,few,CASSKKPGQQETQYF,TGTGCCAGCAGTAAGAAACCGGGACAACAAGAGACCCAGTACTTC
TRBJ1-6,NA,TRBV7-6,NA,CASSSQGSSYNSPLHF,TGTGCCAGCAGCTCACAAGGGAGTTCCTATAATTCACCCCTCCACTTT
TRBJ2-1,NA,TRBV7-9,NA,CASSLRGISSYNEQFF,TGTGCCAGCAGCTTACGGGGGATTAGCTCCTACAATGAGCAGTTCTTC
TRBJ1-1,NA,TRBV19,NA,CASRRTQNTKAFF,TGTGCCAGTAGGAGGACACAGAACACTAAAGCTTTCTTT
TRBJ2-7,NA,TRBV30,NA,CAWSVLGGTHEQYF,TGTGCCTGGAGTGTACTCGGAGGAACCCACGAGCAGTACTTC
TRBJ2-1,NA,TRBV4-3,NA,CASSLEAPSHNEQFF,TGCGCCAGCAGCCTAGAAGCTCCGTCCCACAATGAGCAGTTCTTC
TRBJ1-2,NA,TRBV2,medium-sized,CASSGVRDGYTF,TGTGCCAGCAGTGGGGTCAGGGACGGCTACACCTTC
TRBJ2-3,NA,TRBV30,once,CAWNLSPDTQYF,TGTGCCTGGAACTTATCTCCAGATACGCAGTATTTT
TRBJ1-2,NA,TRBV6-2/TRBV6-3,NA,CASSYGSAGRNYGYTF,TGTGCCAGCAGTTACGGCTCAGCGGGCCGGAACTATGGCTACACCTTC
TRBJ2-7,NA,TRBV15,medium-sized,CATSRVGGEEQYF,TGTGCCACCAGCAGGGTGGGGGGAGAAGAGCAGTACTTC
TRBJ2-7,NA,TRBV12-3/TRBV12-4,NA,CASMGAYEQYF,TGTGCCAGCATGGGAGCCTACGAGCAGTACTTC
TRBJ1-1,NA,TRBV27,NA,CASSLGPLNTEAFF,TGTGCCAGCAGTTTAGGACCGTTGAACACTGAAGCTTTCTTT
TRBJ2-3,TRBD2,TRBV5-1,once,CASSTSGGPTDTQYF,TGCGCCAGCTCGACTAGCGGGGGGCCCACAGATACGCAGTATTTT